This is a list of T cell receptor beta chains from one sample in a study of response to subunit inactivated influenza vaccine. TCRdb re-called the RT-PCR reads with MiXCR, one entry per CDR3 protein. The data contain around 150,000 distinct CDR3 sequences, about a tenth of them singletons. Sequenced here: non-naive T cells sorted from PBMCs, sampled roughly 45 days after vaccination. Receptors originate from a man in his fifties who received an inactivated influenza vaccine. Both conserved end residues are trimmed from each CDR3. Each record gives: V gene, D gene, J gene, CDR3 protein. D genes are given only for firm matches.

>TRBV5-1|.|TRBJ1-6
ASSTGPSGSPLH
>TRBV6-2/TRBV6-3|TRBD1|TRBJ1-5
ASRPHSGQGYSNQPQH
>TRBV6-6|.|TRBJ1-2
ASRAGIPQGYT
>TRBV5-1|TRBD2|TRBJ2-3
ASSLVSSGAITTDTQY
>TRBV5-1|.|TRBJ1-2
ASSLRNSGYT
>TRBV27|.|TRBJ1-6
ASSLTGGTYNSPLH
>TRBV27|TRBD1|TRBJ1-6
VSSLQGWNSPLH
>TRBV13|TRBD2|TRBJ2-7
ASSLLFLAGAYEQY
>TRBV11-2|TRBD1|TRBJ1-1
ASSRGTGGTEAF
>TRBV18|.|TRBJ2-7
ASSPPTYEQY
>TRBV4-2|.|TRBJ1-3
ASSRNPGEPGNTIY
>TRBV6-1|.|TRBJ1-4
ASRPLDSYNEKLF
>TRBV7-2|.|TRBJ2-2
ASSLGGLSTGELF
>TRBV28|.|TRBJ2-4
ASRGGVSWAKNIQY
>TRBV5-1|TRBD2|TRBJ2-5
ASSEGLGGETQY
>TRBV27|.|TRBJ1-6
ASSSRVWVSPLH
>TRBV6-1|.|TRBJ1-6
ASSLLDAGDSPLH
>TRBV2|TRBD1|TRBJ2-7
ASTRQGWTYEQY
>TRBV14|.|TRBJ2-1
ASSHWVSENEQF
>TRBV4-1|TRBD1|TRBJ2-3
ASSQPGQGVPDTQY
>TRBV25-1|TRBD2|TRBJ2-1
ASSGTSGRPPHNEQF
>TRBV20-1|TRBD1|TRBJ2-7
SARNRGLEQY
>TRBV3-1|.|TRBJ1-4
ASSQDLGKLF
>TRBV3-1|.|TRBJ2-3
ATKPRGQTDTQY
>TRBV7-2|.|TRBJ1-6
ASSPEFSFWKNSPLH
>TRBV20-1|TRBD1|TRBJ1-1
SAAGGGSMNTEAF
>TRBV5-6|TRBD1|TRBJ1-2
ASSLAGTGFGSYGYT
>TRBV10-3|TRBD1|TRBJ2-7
AISRDRVYEQY
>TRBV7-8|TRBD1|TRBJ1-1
ASSPQGTTTEAF